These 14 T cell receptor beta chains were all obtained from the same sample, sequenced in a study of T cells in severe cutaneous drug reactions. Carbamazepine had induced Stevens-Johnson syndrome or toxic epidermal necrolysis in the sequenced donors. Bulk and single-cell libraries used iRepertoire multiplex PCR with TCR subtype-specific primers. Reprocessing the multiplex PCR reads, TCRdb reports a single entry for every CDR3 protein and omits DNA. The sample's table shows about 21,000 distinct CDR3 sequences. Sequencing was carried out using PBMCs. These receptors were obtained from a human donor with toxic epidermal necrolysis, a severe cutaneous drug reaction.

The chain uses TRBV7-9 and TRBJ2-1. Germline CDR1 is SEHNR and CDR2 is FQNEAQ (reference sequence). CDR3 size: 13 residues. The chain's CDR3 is CASSGDFHNEQFF.

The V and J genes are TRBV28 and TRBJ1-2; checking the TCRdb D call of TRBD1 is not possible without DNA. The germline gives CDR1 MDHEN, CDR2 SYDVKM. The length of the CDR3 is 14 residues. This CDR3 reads CASSSGQGAYGYTF.

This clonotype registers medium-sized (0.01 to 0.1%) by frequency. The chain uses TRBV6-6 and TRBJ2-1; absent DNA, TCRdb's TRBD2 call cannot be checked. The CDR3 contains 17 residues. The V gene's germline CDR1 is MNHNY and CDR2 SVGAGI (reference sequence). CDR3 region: CASSHPRLAGGYNEQFF.

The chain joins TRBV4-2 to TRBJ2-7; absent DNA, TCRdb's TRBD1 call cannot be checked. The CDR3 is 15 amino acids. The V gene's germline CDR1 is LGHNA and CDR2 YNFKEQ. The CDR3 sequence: CASSQEGVRGLEQYF.

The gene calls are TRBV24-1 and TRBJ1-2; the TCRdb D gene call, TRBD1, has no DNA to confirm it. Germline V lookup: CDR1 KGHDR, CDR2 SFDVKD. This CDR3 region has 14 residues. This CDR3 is CATSDTGQNYGYTF.

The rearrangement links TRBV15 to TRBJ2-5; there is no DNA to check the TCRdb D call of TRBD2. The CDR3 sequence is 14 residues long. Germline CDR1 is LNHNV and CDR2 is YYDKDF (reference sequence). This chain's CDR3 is CATSPGTSGGPQYF. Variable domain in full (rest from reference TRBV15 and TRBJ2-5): DAMVIQNPRYQVTQFGKPVTLSCSQTLNHNVMYWYQQKSSQAPKLLFHYYDKDFNNEADTPDNFQSRRPNTSFCFLDIRSPGLGDTAMYLCATSPGTSGGPQYFGPGTRLLVL.

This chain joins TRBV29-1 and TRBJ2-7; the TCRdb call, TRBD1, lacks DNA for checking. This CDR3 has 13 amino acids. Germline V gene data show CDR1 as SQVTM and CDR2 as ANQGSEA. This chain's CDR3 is CSAYGGTRHEQYF.

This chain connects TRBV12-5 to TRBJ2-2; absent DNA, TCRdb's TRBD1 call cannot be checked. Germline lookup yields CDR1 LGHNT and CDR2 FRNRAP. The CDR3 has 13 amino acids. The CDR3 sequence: CASGEQVTGELFF. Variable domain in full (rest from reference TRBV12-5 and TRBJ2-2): DARVTQTPRHKVTEMGQEVTMRCQPILGHNTVFWYRQTMMQGLELLAYFRNRAPLDDSGMPKDRFSAEMPDATLATLKIQPSEPRDSAVYFCASGEQVTGELFFGEGSRLTVL.

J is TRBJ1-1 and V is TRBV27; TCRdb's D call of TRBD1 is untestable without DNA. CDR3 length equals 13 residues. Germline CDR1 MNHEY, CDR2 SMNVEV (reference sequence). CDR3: CASSRDSNTEAFF.

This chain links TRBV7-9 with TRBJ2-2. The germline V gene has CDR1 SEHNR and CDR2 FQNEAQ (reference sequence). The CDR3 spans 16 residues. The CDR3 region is CASSQRGSLNTGELFF.

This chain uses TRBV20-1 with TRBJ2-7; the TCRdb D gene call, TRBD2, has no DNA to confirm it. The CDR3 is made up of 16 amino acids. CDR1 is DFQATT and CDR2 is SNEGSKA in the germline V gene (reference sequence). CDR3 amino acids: CSARGLGGRSSYEQYF.

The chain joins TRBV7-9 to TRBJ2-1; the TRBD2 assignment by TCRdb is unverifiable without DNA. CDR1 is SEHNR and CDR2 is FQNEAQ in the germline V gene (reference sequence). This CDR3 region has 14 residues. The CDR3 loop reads CASSLGPSLPEQFF.

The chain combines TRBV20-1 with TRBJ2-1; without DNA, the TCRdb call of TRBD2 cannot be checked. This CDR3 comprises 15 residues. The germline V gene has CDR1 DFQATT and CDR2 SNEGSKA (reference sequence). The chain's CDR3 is CSARRTSGSRHEQFF.

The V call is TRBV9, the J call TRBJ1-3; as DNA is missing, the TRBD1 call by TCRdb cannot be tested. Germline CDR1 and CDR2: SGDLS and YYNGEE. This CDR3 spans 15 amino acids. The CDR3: CASSVDPGQGNTIYF. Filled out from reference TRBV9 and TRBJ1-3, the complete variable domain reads DSGVTQTPKHLITATGQRVTLRCSPRSGDLSVYWYQQSLDQGLQFLIQYYNGEERAKGNILERFSAQQFPDLHSELNLSSLELGDSALYFCASSVDPGQGNTIYFGEGSWLTVV.